The 4 T cell receptor beta chains reported below all come from one sample, sequenced in a study of T cell repertoires in cytomegalovirus infection. One entry per CDR3 protein, called by TCRdb with MiXCR from the reads. In the table there are some 200,000 distinct CDR3 sequences, approximately 19% of which are singletons. Sample: PBMCs. The source of these receptors is a human donor in good health (CMV status not recorded). Some clones in this sample may be carry-over from other donors' samples.

This clonotype occurred many times. The chain couples TRBV12-3 or TRBV12-4 to TRBJ1-5; no reliable D call. Trimming stripped 3 bases from V and 4 bases from J, with 4 bases between. The CDR3 is 12 residues long. CDR3 amino acids: CASSFGNQPQHF. Here the CDR3 DNA reads TGTGCCAGCAGTTTCGGGAATCAGCCCCAGCATTTT.

This clonotype was counted between two and nine times. This rearrangement joins TRBV12-3 or TRBV12-4 to TRBJ2-1; D remains ambiguous. With 4 bases removed from V and 4 bases from J, the gap between germline ends came to 8 bases. This CDR3 is 13 amino acids long. The chain's CDR3 is CASSWTEYNEQFF. CDR3 sequence (DNA): TGTGCCAGCAGTTGGACCGAATACAATGAGCAGTTCTTC.

This clonotype was counted at least ten times. This chain joins TRBV25-1 and TRBJ2-7; D remains ambiguous. In germline, CDR1 is MGHDK, CDR2 SYGVNS. Trimming took 5 bases from V and 0 from J, leaving 14 bases between them. The CDR3 has 15 amino acids. As DNA, the CDR3 is TGTGCCAGCAGTCCCAAGGACCGGAGCTCCTACGAGCAGTACTTC. Translated: CASSPKDRSSYEQYF.

V gene TRBV6-5 combines with J gene TRBJ1-2, with 7 bases aligning to TRBD1. The CDR3 has 13 residues. Looked up from germline, CDR1 is MNHEY and CDR2 is SVGAGI. V was pared by 0 bases and J by 6 bases, with 1 base of the junction left unmatched. The CDR3 here is CASSYSGQNGYTF. The CDR3 DNA is TGTGCCAGCAGTTACTCGGGACAGAATGGCTACACCTTC.